Below are 9 T cell receptor beta chains sequenced from a single sample in a study of blood T cell repertoires in COVID-19 (dated by TCRdb to 2020 to 2021). The receptor library was made with the immunoSEQ multiplex PCR assay. In TCRdb, the immuneACCESS table is reduced to in-frame sequences with V and J assigned. These tables do not hold every clone; where another copy was compared, an unresolved V gene accounts for under half, and the others remain unexplained. Recorded for this sample are several thousand clones; around 90% of them occurred a single time. The ten largest clones take up around 7% of the sample. The specimen sequenced was peripheral blood. Every receptor here comes from a human donor in a cohort sampled during active COVID-19.

The chain employs TRBV6-1 and TRBJ1-6; D gene uncertain. This CDR3 has 17 residues. Trimming stripped 1 base from V and 0 bases from J, with 10 bases between. Germline loops: CDR1 MNHNS, CDR2 SASEGT. Written as DNA, the CDR3 is TGTGCCAGCAGTGAAGTTGGAGGTAGCTCCTATAATTCACCCCTCCACTTT. Encoded protein: CASSEVGGSSYNSPLHF.

V is TRBV11-2 and J is TRBJ2-2; possibly TRBD2 for D (7 bases). The V end was cut by 5 bases, the J end by 5 bases, with 15 bases between. The germline V gene encodes CDR1 SGHAT and CDR2 FQNNGV. The CDR3 runs 15 residues. The CDR3 DNA reads TGTGCCAGCAGCACGGGGGGCAGGCTAACCGGGGAGCTGTTTTTT. Encoded protein: CASSTGGRLTGELFF.

The sample holds one count of this clone. V is TRBV6-2 or TRBV6-3 and J is TRBJ2-5; 7 bases are shared with TRBD2. Trimming at V came to 4 bases and at J to 9 bases, leaving 17 bases not matched to a gene. CDR1 MNHEY and CDR2 SVGEGT come from the germline V gene. This CDR3 is built from 16 residues. CDR3 sequence (DNA): TGTGCCAGCAGTTGGGGGGACTACGAAGATCCAAGGGCCCAGTACTTC. It yields the protein CASSWGDYEDPRAQYF.

The DNA of the CDR3 is TGCGCCAGCAGCTATGGTGGACTCTCCTACGAGCAGTACTTC. Encoded protein: CASSYGGLSYEQYF. The chain combines TRBV5-1 with TRBJ2-7; TRBD2 might be the D (5 bases). The germline gives CDR1 SGHRS, CDR2 YFSETQ. Trimming left V 3 bases short and J 0 bases short, with 10 bases between. The CDR3 has 14 residues.

The chain links TRBV7-9 to TRBJ1-1, with TRBD1 as a possible D gene (5 bases). From germline, CDR1 is SEHNR and CDR2 FQNEAQ (reference sequence). The ends were cut back, 6 bases at V and 4 bases at J, with 15 bases in the middle. The CDR3 sequence is 14 residues long. This CDR3 is CASRPMDTSTEAFF. The DNA for the CDR3 is TGTGCCAGCAGACCAATGGACACCTCCACTGAAGCTTTCTTT.

The rearrangement uses TRBV10-3 and TRBJ2-1; TRBD1 might be the D (6 bases). The CDR3 is made up of 16 amino acids. V gave up 2 bases and J gave up 7 bases, with 18 bases separating them. Germline CDR1 and CDR2: ENHRY and SYGVKD. The CDR3 DNA sequence: TGTGCCATCAGTGAGCCCACAGGGTTTATTCTGAATGAGCAGTTCTTC. It encodes CAISEPTGFILNEQFF.

The chain couples TRBV7-8 to TRBJ1-4; possibly TRBD1 for D (6 bases). Trimming removed 5 bases from V and 0 bases from J, with 10 bases in between. CDR1 and CDR2 from the germline V gene are SGHVS and FQNEAQ. CDR3 length: 15 amino acids. CDR3 protein: CASSPDSATNEKLFF. In nucleotides, the CDR3 is TGTGCCAGCAGCCCGGACAGCGCAACTAATGAAAAACTGTTTTTT.

This chain connects TRBV6-6 to TRBJ2-1, with 11 bases fitting TRBD2. Germline CDR1 is MNHNY and CDR2 is SVGAGI (reference sequence). CDR3 length equals 14 residues. V dropped 8 bases and J dropped 8; count of bases not matched to a gene: 8. DNA for the CDR3: TGTGCCAGCCTCACTAGCGGGAGTGTCTATGAGCAGTTCTTC. Translating gives CASLTSGSVYEQFF.

V is TRBV5-8 and J is TRBJ2-7; 9 nucleotides align to TRBD1. The CDR3 totals 14 residues. Germline CDR1 and CDR2: SGHTS and YDEGEE. The trim removed 5 bases at V and 6 bases at J, leaving 9 bases unmatched. CDR3 bases: TGTGCCAGCAGTCGGGACAGGGCGATGGGCGAGCAGTACTTC. This sequence encodes CASSRDRAMGEQYF.